These 11 T cell receptor beta chains came from one sample sequenced in a study of T cells in Graves' hyperthyroidism and ophthalmopathy. Amplification of TCR beta CDR3 regions was performed using RNA transcripts as template. Primed by the HTBI set, a first-round RT-PCR was run on the TCR CDR3. TCRdb reprocessed the multiplex PCR reads with MiXCR, giving one entry per CDR3 protein. The table has about 380,000 distinct CDR3 sequences, approximately 15% seen once. Sequenced input: blood. The source of these receptors is a man in his thirties or forties with Graves' hyperthyroidism that later progressed to Graves' ophthalmopathy.

CDR3 amino acids: CASSLAMAGGASYEQYF. The CDR3 region has the DNA TGTGCCAGCAGCTTGGCCATGGCAGGGGGCGCATCCTACGAGCAGTACTTC. The chain joins TRBV5-6 to TRBJ2-7; 8 bases map to TRBD1. With 0 bases clipped from V and 1 base from J, the junction kept 9 bases outside the gene matches. The length of the CDR3 is 17 residues. Germline V gene sequence: CDR1 SGHDT, CDR2 YYEEEE.

The J gene is TRBJ2-2, the V gene TRBV5-6; 7 nucleotides match TRBD2. Germline CDR1 reads SGHDT; CDR2 reads YYEEEE. This CDR3 is built from 16 residues. Unmatched junction bases numbered 8, after V lost 1 base and J lost 5 bases. The CDR3 region is CASSLPTSKGTGELFF. The CDR3, as DNA: TGTGCCAGCAGCTTGCCGACTAGCAAAGGGACCGGGGAGCTGTTTTTT.

This clonotype was picked up many times. This chain links TRBV10-3 with TRBJ1-1; TRBD1 agrees at 7 bases. V lost 5 bases and J lost 5; bases outside the gene matches: 2. This CDR3 is built from 12 residues. Per the germline V gene, CDR1 is ENHRY and CDR2 is SYGVKD. As DNA, the CDR3 is TGTGCCATCAGTCTACAGGGGACTGAAGCTTTCTTT. Translating gives CAISLQGTEAFF.

This clonotype was observed a handful of times. The J gene is TRBJ2-7, the V gene TRBV4-1; 7 bases are a match to TRBD1. The CDR3 sequence is 15 residues long. CDR1 is MGHRA and CDR2 is YSYEKL in the germline V gene. V was pared by 3 bases and J by 2 bases, with 7 bases of the junction left unmatched. The CDR3 protein is CASSQNRQGTYEQYF. CDR3 in DNA: TGCGCCAGCAGCCAGAATCGACAGGGCACCTACGAGCAGTACTTC.

This clonotype has a handful of counts. Relative to the germline gene, one junction end is altered; a read error may explain this. This chain joins TRBV6-2 or TRBV6-3 and TRBJ1-1; a possible D gene is TRBD1 (6 bases). The CDR3 is 13 amino acids. Germline CDR1 is MNHEY and CDR2 is SVGEGT. CDR3 DNA: TGTGCCAGCATTGGACAGCGGAACACTGAAGCTCTCTTT. Amino acid sequence: CASIGQRNTEALF.

This clonotype has just a few counts. The rearrangement joins TRBV29-1 to TRBJ1-6, with 10 bases lining up with TRBD1. Germline values: CDR1 SQVTM, CDR2 ANQGSEA. The CDR3 extends over 14 amino acids. V shed 5 bases and J 6 bases; nucleotides not matched to a gene: 4. For the CDR3, the DNA is TGCAGCGTTCGACAGGGGGCAAGTAATTCACCCCTCCACTTT. Its protein is CSVRQGASNSPLHF.

CDR3 region: CAGGEGNTGELFF. In DNA form, the CDR3 reads TGTGCCGGGGGTGAGGGGAACACCGGGGAGCTGTTTTTT. This chain uses TRBV30 with TRBJ2-2, with D perhaps assigned TRBD1 or TRBD2 (5 bases each). Germline values: CDR1 GTSNPN, CDR2 SVGIG (reference sequence). V was shortened by 8 bases and J by 1 base, with 11 bases between the two germline ends. This CDR3 region has 13 residues.

The rearrangement uses TRBV2 and TRBJ1-2; TRBD1 agrees at 9 bases. Trimming removed 8 bases from V and 4 bases from J; junction bases left unmatched: 5. The germline gives CDR1 SNHLY, CDR2 FYNNEI. The CDR3 runs to 13 residues. The DNA for the CDR3 is TGTGCCAGCCGGGACAGGGATACCTATGGCTACACCTTC. Translating it yields CASRDRDTYGYTF. The entire variable domain, with the rest obtained from reference TRBV2 and TRBJ1-2, is as follows: EPEVTQTPSHQVTQMGQEVILRCVPISNHLYFYWYRQILGQKVEFLVSFYNNEISEKSEIFDDQFSVERPDGSNFTLKIRSTKLEDSAMYFCASRDRDTYGYTFGSGTRLTVV.

This clonotype was counted many times. The rearrangement joins TRBV13 to TRBJ2-7; the match to TRBD2 covers 7 bases. V was pared by 2 bases and J by 3 bases, with 4 bases of the junction left unmatched. Looked up from germline, CDR1 is PRHDT and CDR2 is FYEKMQ (reference sequence). The CDR3 contains 14 residues. CDR3 bases: TGTGCCAGCAGCTTATATGGGGGGGTCTACGAGCAGTACTTC. As protein: CASSLYGGVYEQYF.

Only one count was recorded for this clonotype. This may be a read error: a much more frequent sequence differs by one nucleotide. The rearrangement uses TRBV7-3 and TRBJ2-1; perhaps TRBD1 as D (6 bases). The CDR3 consists of 17 residues. The V gene lost 1 base and the J gene lost 6 bases, with 19 bases spanning the gap. CDR1 and CDR2 from the germline V gene are SGHTA and FQGTGA. The CDR3 protein is CASSLMILVQGINEQFF. CDR3 DNA: TGTGCCAGCAGCTTAATGATCCTCGTACAGGGTATCAATGAGCAGTTCTTC.

The chain recombines TRBV24-1 with TRBJ1-2; possible D gene TRBD1, 5 bases. Trimming removed 0 bases at V and 4 bases at J, with 5 bases between. This CDR3 contains 13 residues. Per germline, CDR1 KGHDR and CDR2 SFDVKD. The CDR3, as DNA: TGTGCCACCAGTGATTTGCAGGGCTATGGCTACACCTTC. Encoded protein: CATSDLQGYGYTF.